The 19 T cell receptor beta chains below come from one sample, sequenced in a study of blood T cell repertoires in COVID-19. Sequencing was performed with immunoSEQ multiplex PCR; in TCRdb, only in-frame clones are kept and a portion is missing. The table lists about 170,000 clones, approximately 90% of them singletons. The source material was peripheral blood. The receptors shown here come from a man aged 18 to 35 with COVID-19, enrolled during active disease.

The CDR3 loop is CASTEGAGGTGELFF. CDR3 DNA: TGTGCCAGCACCGAGGGGGCGGGAGGAACCGGGGAGCTGTTTTTT. The chain recombines TRBV9 with TRBJ2-2, with TRBD2 as a possible D gene (8 bases). The CDR3 loop spans 15 amino acids. V dropped 6 bases and J dropped 5 bases, with 17 bases sitting between them. From germline, CDR1 is SGDLS and CDR2 YYNGEE.

The rearrangement links TRBV4-1 to TRBJ2-7; D perhaps matches TRBD1 (6 bases). CDR3 length: 17 amino acids. V lost 4 bases and J 2 bases, leaving 21 bases between the germline ends. The germline V gene encodes CDR1 MGHRA and CDR2 YSYEKL. As DNA, the CDR3 is TGCGCCAGCAGCCTTATAATCGGGACACCTACCACCTACGAGCAGTACTTC. The encoded protein is CASSLIIGTPTTYEQYF.

The J gene is TRBJ2-1, the V gene TRBV28, with TRBD1 matching 8 bases. Losses at the gene ends were 2 bases for V and 7 bases for J; bases not matched to a gene: 16. The CDR3 is 18 amino acids. Germline assignment: CDR1 MDHEN and CDR2 SYDVKM. The CDR3 bases are TGTGCCAGCAGTTTACGCCTCGGGACAGGCGCAAGACCAAATGAGCAGTTCTTC. As protein: CASSLRLGTGARPNEQFF.

In this sample, this clone turned up a few times. The rearrangement joins TRBV5-6 to TRBJ1-2; D not resolved. The germline gives CDR1 SGHDT, CDR2 YYEEEE. V was trimmed by 1 base and J by 4 bases, leaving 8 bases between them. This CDR3 region has 13 residues. Written as DNA, the CDR3 is TGTGCCAGCAGCTTGCGGAGGCTCTATGGCTACACCTTC. It yields the protein CASSLRRLYGYTF. The full variable domain, in which reference TRBV5-6 and TRBJ1-2 provide the parts outside the CDR3, is DAGVTQSPTHLIKTRGQQVTLRCSPKSGHDTVSWYQQALGQGPQFIFQYYEEEERQRGNFPDRFSGHQFPNYSSELNVNALLLGDSALYLCASSLRRLYGYTFGSGTRLTVV.

The chain is built from TRBV11-3 and TRBJ2-1; TRBD2 matches 7 bases. The germline CDR1 and CDR2 sequences are SGHNT and YENEEA. The CDR3 runs to 15 residues. The junction had 12 bases not matched to a gene; V was cut back by 6 bases and J by 7 bases. The CDR3 bases are TGTGCCAGCAGTCACTCTCTCGCGGGAGCAAATGAGCAGTTCTTC. Residues: CASSHSLAGANEQFF.

The V call is TRBV5-1, the J call TRBJ2-3; D possibly corresponds to TRBD1 (5 bases). Germline V gives CDR1 SGHRS, CDR2 YFSETQ. The germline V and J ends were trimmed by 0 bases and 4 bases, with 6 bases remaining between them. The CDR3 runs 13 residues. The CDR3 DNA sequence: TGCGCCAGCAGCTTGGAAGGGGCAGATACGCAGTATTTT. Its translation is CASSLEGADTQYF.

This rearrangement joins TRBV7-9 to TRBJ2-1; TRBD1 might be the D (7 bases). The germline CDR1 and CDR2 sequences are SEHNR and FQNEAQ (reference sequence). V dropped 1 base and J dropped 8 bases, with 15 bases sitting between them. This CDR3 is built from 15 residues. This CDR3 reads CASSLEEEGADEQFF. CDR3 nucleotide sequence: TGTGCCAGCAGCTTAGAGGAGGAGGGGGCGGATGAGCAGTTCTTC.

This sequence joins TRBV3-1 (or the pseudogene TRBV3-2) and TRBJ2-3; 8 nucleotides agree with TRBD2. This CDR3 is built from 16 residues. J was trimmed by 5 bases and V by 0 bases; bases with no gene match: 7. Germline CDR1 reads LGHDT; CDR2 reads YNNKEL (reference sequence). DNA for the CDR3: TGTGCCAGCAGCCAAGAACGGGGGGGTTCAGGAGATACGCAGTATTTT. Its translation: CASSQERGGSGDTQYF.

This clone came up once. The chain uses TRBV5-4 and TRBJ2-7; 9 nucleotides agree with TRBD1. CDR1 is SGHNT, CDR2 YYREEE, per germline (reference sequence). The CDR3 is made up of 14 amino acids. Trimming at V came to 4 bases and at J to 5 bases, leaving 7 bases not matched to a gene. The CDR3 region is CASSLRTGANEQYF. DNA for the CDR3: TGTGCCAGCAGCCTTAGGACAGGGGCCAACGAGCAGTACTTC.

The chain couples TRBV10-1 to TRBJ2-1; 8 positions agree with TRBD2. There are 12 residues in the CDR3. Germline CDR1 is WNHNN and CDR2 is SYGVQD (reference sequence). V lost 6 bases, J lost 10 bases, and 5 bases stayed unmatched. The CDR3 DNA follows: TGCGCCAGCAGCCCGGGACTAGGGGAGCAGTTCTTC. Protein: CASSPGLGEQFF.

This rearrangement joins TRBV19 to TRBJ1-1; 7 bases align to TRBD1. CDR1 is LNHDA, CDR2 SQIVND, per germline (reference sequence). The CDR3 totals 14 residues. The V segment lost 6 bases and the J segment 3 bases; nucleotides outside the gene matches: 7. CDR3 bases: TGTGCCAGTAGGACCCCGGGACAGTACACTGAAGCTTTCTTT. It specifies CASRTPGQYTEAFF.

This chain connects TRBV7-3 to TRBJ2-5, with unresolved D. The V end lost 5 bases, the J end lost 1 base, and 14 bases lay between the germline ends. This CDR3 contains 15 residues. Germline-derived CDR1 and CDR2 are SGHTA and FQGTGA. The CDR3 here is CASSPTAARQETQYF. CDR3 nucleotides: TGTGCCAGCAGCCCCACCGCAGCGCGCCAAGAGACCCAGTACTTC.

The chain is built from TRBV5-1 and TRBJ2-7; D might be TRBD1 (6 bases). This CDR3 comprises 18 residues. The V gene lost 0 bases and the J gene lost 3 bases, with 22 bases spanning the gap. Germline V gene lookup returns CDR1 SGHRS and CDR2 YFSETQ. CDR3 sequence reads: CASSLAPIVQGGLYEQYF. The CDR3 nucleotides read TGCGCCAGCAGCTTGGCCCCGATCGTACAGGGCGGTCTCTACGAGCAGTACTTC. The full variable domain, with the rest looked up from reference TRBV5-1 and TRBJ2-7, is KAGVTQTPRYLIKTRGQQVTLSCSPISGHRSVSWYQQTPGQGLQFLFEYFSETQRNKGNFPGRFSGRQFSNSRSEMNVSTLELGDSALYLCASSLAPIVQGGLYEQYFGPGTRLTVT.

The CDR3 coding sequence is TGTGCCAGCAGCCAAGATGAGCCAACGGGGTCCAAAAACATTCAGTACTTC. Amino acids: CASSQDEPTGSKNIQYF. The V gene is TRBV3-1 (or the pseudogene TRBV3-2), the J gene TRBJ2-4; D is possibly TRBD2 (5 bases). CDR1 and CDR2 (germline): LGHDT, YNNKEL (reference sequence). V was trimmed by 0 bases and J by 2 bases, leaving 14 bases between them. The CDR3 spans 17 residues.

The genes are TRBV2 and TRBJ2-7, with D unresolved. Germline V CDR1 and CDR2: SNHLY, FYNNEI. V lost 6 bases and J lost 2, with 2 bases in between. The CDR3 spans 10 residues. CDR3 DNA: TGTGCCAGCAGCACCTACGAGCAGTACTTC. Amino acids: CASSTYEQYF.

This clone has only a few counts. The CDR3 DNA is TGTGCCAGCAGTCCGGACAGGGCCCGCCAGCCCCAGCATTTT. This translates into CASSPDRARQPQHF. The rearrangement links TRBV27 to TRBJ1-5, with 8 bases fitting TRBD1. V trimming: 5 bases; J trimming: 7 bases; junction bases outside the gene matches: 7. Germline V gene sequence: CDR1 MNHEY, CDR2 SMNVEV (reference sequence). The CDR3 consists of 14 residues.

The chain employs TRBV7-7 and TRBJ2-2, with D perhaps matching TRBD2 (6 bases). The CDR3 runs to 16 residues. With 1 base removed from V and 1 base from J, the gap between germline ends came to 10 bases. Germline CDR1 is SSHAT and CDR2 is FNYEAQ (reference sequence). CDR3 coding DNA: TGTGCCAGCAGCTTAGGAGGCGGGATGAACACCGGGGAGCTGTTTTTT. Protein product: CASSLGGGMNTGELFF.

The chain recombines TRBV5-6 with TRBJ2-1; TRBD1 agrees at 9 bases. This CDR3 spans 12 amino acids. V lost 4 bases to trimming and J lost 10 bases; unmatched junction nucleotides: 3. The V gene's germline CDR1 is SGHDT and CDR2 YYEEEE. The CDR3 region is CASSIGTGEQFF. The CDR3, as DNA: TGTGCCAGCAGCATCGGGACAGGGGAGCAGTTCTTC. The full variable domain, with the rest looked up from reference TRBV5-6 and TRBJ2-1, is DAGVTQSPTHLIKTRGQQVTLRCSPKSGHDTVSWYQQALGQGPQFIFQYYEEEERQRGNFPDRFSGHQFPNYSSELNVNALLLGDSALYLCASSIGTGEQFFGPGTRLTVL.

This rearrangement joins TRBV11-2 to TRBJ2-2; the match to TRBD2 covers 12 bases. The length of the CDR3 is 16 residues. Germline loops: CDR1 SGHAT, CDR2 FQNNGV. The trim removed 4 bases at V and 3 bases at J, leaving 3 bases unmatched. CDR3 sequence reads: CASSWRLAGDTGELFF. The CDR3, as DNA: TGTGCCAGCAGCTGGAGACTAGCGGGAGACACCGGGGAGCTGTTTTTT. The full variable domain, completed using reference TRBV11-2 and TRBJ2-2, is EAGVAQSPRYKIIEKRQSVAFWCNPISGHATLYWYQQILGQGPKLLIQFQNNGVVDDSQLPKDRFSAERLKGVDSTLKIQPAKLEDSAVYLCASSWRLAGDTGELFFGEGSRLTVL.